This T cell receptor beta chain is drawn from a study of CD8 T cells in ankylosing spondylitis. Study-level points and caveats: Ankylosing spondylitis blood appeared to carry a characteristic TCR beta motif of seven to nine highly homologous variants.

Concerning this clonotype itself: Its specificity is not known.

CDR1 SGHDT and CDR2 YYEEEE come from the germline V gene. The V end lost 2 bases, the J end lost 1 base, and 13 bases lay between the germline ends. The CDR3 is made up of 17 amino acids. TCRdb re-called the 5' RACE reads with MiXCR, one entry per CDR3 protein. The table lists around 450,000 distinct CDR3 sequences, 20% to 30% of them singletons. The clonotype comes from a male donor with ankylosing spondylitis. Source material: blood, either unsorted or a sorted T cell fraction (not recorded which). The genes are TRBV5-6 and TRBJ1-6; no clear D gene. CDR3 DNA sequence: TGTGCCAGCAGCTTTTCCCCCCGGGGATCCTATAATTCACCCCTCCACTTT. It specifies CASSFSPRGSYNSPLHF.